Listed here are 13 T cell receptor beta chains from one sample, sequenced in a study of T cell responses to AZD1222 COVID-19 vaccine. Libraries were prepared by immunoSEQ multiplex PCR; TCRdb keeps only in-frame clonotypes and omits some of them. Of approximately 150,000 clones in the sample, 90% were seen once. Material: peripheral blood, obtained 28 days after the second AZD1222 dose. The receptors come from an adult who received the AZD1222 COVID-19 vaccine.

A remark on this clone: This sample also contains other DNA sequences that code for the same CDR3. The rearrangement links TRBV7-2 to TRBJ2-2; TRBD2 matches at 11 bases. CDR3 length equals 15 residues. V dropped 3 bases and J dropped 4; count of bases not matched to a gene: 1. CDR1 is SGHTA, CDR2 FQGNSA, per germline. The CDR3 is CASSFLAGGTGELFF. CDR3 in DNA: TGTGCCAGCAGCTTCCTAGCGGGAGGCACCGGGGAGCTGTTTTTT.

The CDR3 loop reads CASSLETHYEQYF. CDR3 in DNA: TGTGCCAGCAGCTTAGAGACCCACTACGAGCAGTACTTC. The chain couples TRBV11-3 to TRBJ2-7; no definite D call. Germline V gives CDR1 SGHNT, CDR2 YENEEA. V lost 0 bases and J lost 3, with 6 bases in between. The CDR3 is 13 amino acids.

Sample share makes this clone medium-sized. This chain joins TRBV29-1 and TRBJ2-3; D remains ambiguous. The V end lost 1 base, the J end lost 4 bases, and 9 bases lay between the germline ends. Germline CDR1 reads SQVTM; CDR2 reads ANQGSEA. The CDR3 consists of 13 residues. The CDR3 is CSVEGVVPDTQYF. Written as DNA, the CDR3 is TGCAGCGTTGAAGGGGTAGTTCCAGATACGCAGTATTTT.

The J gene is TRBJ1-1, the V gene TRBV28, with D perhaps TRBD1 (6 bases). The CDR3 spans 14 residues. Germline V lookup: CDR1 MDHEN, CDR2 SYDVKM. Trimming stripped 8 bases from V and 7 bases from J, with 20 bases between. This CDR3 reads CASGGVRGTLEAFF. CDR3 sequence (DNA): TGTGCCAGCGGTGGGGTTAGGGGGACCCTTGAAGCTTTCTTT.

The chain combines TRBV5-6 with TRBJ1-3; D unclear. Germline loops: CDR1 SGHDT, CDR2 YYEEEE. This CDR3 has 16 amino acids. The ends were cut back, 0 bases at V and 3 bases at J, with 13 bases in the middle. CDR3: CASSLEEGFRGNTIYF. CDR3 DNA sequence: TGTGCCAGCAGCTTGGAGGAGGGCTTCCGTGGAAACACCATATATTTT.

The chain couples TRBV7-2 to TRBJ1-5; no clear D. The CDR3 has 14 residues. Trimming pared 1 base from V and 4 bases from J, leaving 8 bases between. Germline V CDR1 and CDR2: SGHTA, FQGNSA. The CDR3 is CASSLVGQNQPQHF. The CDR3 DNA reads as TGTGCCAGCAGCTTAGTTGGGCAGAATCAGCCCCAGCATTTT.

This chain links TRBV2 with TRBJ2-3, with 7 bases matching TRBD1. Trimming took 7 bases from V and 3 from J; bases not matched to a gene: 10. The CDR3 consists of 15 residues. Germline CDR1 SNHLY, CDR2 FYNNEI. This CDR3 reads CASKFSGTDTDTQYF. CDR3 DNA: TGTGCCAGCAAATTCTCCGGGACAGATACAGATACGCAGTATTTT.

This chain uses TRBV5-7 with TRBJ1-1, with D hard to call. TRBV5-7 falls under the ORF class, with uncertain function. V dropped 4 bases and J dropped 3 bases, with 10 bases sitting between them. The CDR3 has 13 residues. CDR3 protein: CASSPASDTEAFF. Here the CDR3 DNA reads TGTGCCAGCAGCCCTGCCTCGGACACTGAAGCTTTCTTT.

The chain carries TRBV19 and TRBJ1-4; D is perhaps TRBD1 (5 bases). CDR3 length: 14 amino acids. Germline CDR1 LNHDA, CDR2 SQIVND (reference sequence). V was trimmed by 5 bases and J by 8 bases, leaving 15 bases between them. CDR3 sequence (DNA): TGTGCCAGTAGTGGGCCCGGGACGCCGGAAAAACTGTTTTTT. Encoded protein: CASSGPGTPEKLFF.

The gene calls are TRBV19 and TRBJ1-5; tentative D call: TRBD1 (6 bases). The germline V and J ends were trimmed by 1 base and 4 bases, with 11 bases remaining between them. The CDR3 has 15 amino acids. CDR1 LNHDA and CDR2 SQIVND come from the germline V gene (reference sequence). The CDR3 DNA reads as TGTGCCAGTAGTATAGCCCGGGGGCGGAATCAGCCCCAGCATTTT. It specifies CASSIARGRNQPQHF.

V usage is TRBV19 and J usage is TRBJ1-5; no clear D gene. Germline V gene lookup returns CDR1 LNHDA and CDR2 SQIVND (reference sequence). The CDR3 runs 16 residues. Trimming removed 5 bases at V and 4 bases at J, with 18 bases between. The CDR3 loop reads CASSPQTPMGNQPQHF. In nucleotides, the CDR3 is TGTGCCAGTAGTCCCCAGACCCCTATGGGGAATCAGCCCCAGCATTTT.

The chain is built from TRBV5-5 and TRBJ2-2, with 9 nucleotides matching TRBD1. CDR1 is SGHKS, CDR2 YYEKEE, per germline (reference sequence). This CDR3 has 16 amino acids. J lost 4 bases, V lost 4 bases, and 8 bases had no gene match. DNA for the CDR3: TGTGCCAGCAGCCCCGGGACAGGGAGGAGCACCGGGGAGCTGTTTTTT. Translated: CASSPGTGRSTGELFF.

V is TRBV27 and J is TRBJ2-7; 15 bases line up with TRBD2. Trimming took 5 bases from V and 0 from J; bases not matched to a gene: 8. Per germline, CDR1 MNHEY and CDR2 SMNVEV (reference sequence). The CDR3 covers 18 residues. CDR3 amino acids: CASSPKGTSGRTSYEQYF. CDR3 sequence (DNA): TGTGCCAGCAGTCCGAAGGGGACTAGCGGGAGGACCTCCTACGAGCAGTACTTC.